The 18 T cell receptor beta chains below come from one sample, sequenced in a study of regulatory T cells in long-lasting Graves disease. As to time point: newly diagnosed GD, antithyroid drugs for less than 3 months. TCR sequences were obtained from RNA taken from PBMCs. Researchers made TCR beta libraries by using iRepertoire HTBI primers and running Arm-PCR on CDR3 regions. One entry per CDR3 protein, called by TCRdb with MiXCR from the multiplex PCR reads. The table records a few hundred thousand distinct CDR3 sequences, over 15% of them present only once. These records were also assigned to another study, of T cells in Graves' hyperthyroidism and ophthalmopathy.

The sequencing used peripheral blood mononuclear cells (PBMCs), collected at new diagnosis, from a patient treated with antithyroid drugs. Source of these receptors: a man aged 35 to 55 with Graves disease.

This clonotype appeared a single time. The rearrangement uses TRBV9 and TRBJ1-6; D ambiguous. The length of the CDR3 is 14 residues. Germline V gene sequence: CDR1 SGDLS, CDR2 YYNGEE. V shed 4 bases and J shed 5 bases, with 10 bases lying between them. The CDR3 protein is CASSSDPNNSPLHF. The CDR3 region has the DNA TGTGCCAGCAGCTCGGACCCTAATAATTCACCCCTCCACTTT.

This clonotype has a count of ten or more. The rearrangement links TRBV18 to TRBJ1-2, with TRBD1 as a possible D gene (5 bases). From germline, CDR1 is KGHSH and CDR2 LQKENI. The length of the CDR3 is 14 residues. Trimming took 5 bases from V and 4 from J, leaving 14 bases between them. The CDR3 loop is CASSATRGVYGYTF. The CDR3 region has the DNA TGTGCCAGCTCAGCCACGCGGGGCGTCTATGGCTACACCTTC.

This clonotype showed up just once. The rearrangement uses TRBV7-9 and TRBJ1-1; unclear D gene. Per the germline V gene, CDR1 is SEHNR and CDR2 is FQNEAQ (reference sequence). The V end was cut by 2 bases, the J end by 1 base, with 11 bases between. The CDR3 totals 15 residues. For the CDR3, the DNA is TGTGCCAGCAGCTTACGAGGGTCGACGAACACTGAAGCTTTCTTT. Its translation: CASSLRGSTNTEAFF.

This clonotype was counted many times. This chain links TRBV12-3 or TRBV12-4 with TRBJ2-7; D is unclear. This CDR3 has 14 residues. V lost 3 bases to trimming and J lost 4 bases, with 13 bases between them. CDR3 in DNA: TGTGCCAGCAGTTTCGGGCGAGGAAAATACGAGCAGTACTTC. The encoded protein is CASSFGRGKYEQYF.

In this sample, this clonotype turned up many times. This sequence joins TRBV5-1 and TRBJ1-2; 9 bases align to TRBD1. Germline CDR1 is SGHRS and CDR2 is YFSETQ. V was clipped by 5 bases and J by 6 bases; unmatched bases: 5. The CDR3 loop spans 13 amino acids. The CDR3 loop is CASRDGTGNGYTF. CDR3 sequence (DNA): TGCGCCAGCAGAGATGGGACAGGGAATGGCTACACCTTC.

As concerns this clonotype: One base away lies a much larger clone, so this may be a sequencing read error. The V call is TRBV5-1, the J call TRBJ1-4; 7 positions agree with TRBD1. The germline V gene encodes CDR1 SGHRS and CDR2 YFSETQ. The junction had 6 bases not matched to a gene; V was cut back by 4 bases and J by 6 bases. CDR3 length: 14 amino acids. The CDR3 sequence: CASSVGTADEKLFF. CDR3 sequence (DNA): TGCGCCAGCAGCGTCGGGACAGCTGATGAAAAACTGTTTTTT. The whole variable domain, filled in from reference TRBV5-1 and TRBJ1-4, reads KAGVTQTPRYLIKTRGQQVTLSCSPISGHRSVSWYQQTPGQGLQFLFEYFSETQRNKGNFPGRFSGRQFSNSRSEMNVSTLELGDSALYLCASSVGTADEKLFFGSGTQLSVL.

The chain uses TRBV11-1 and TRBJ1-2, with a weak D call TRBD1 (5 bases). Germline CDR1 reads SGHAT; CDR2 reads FQDESV (reference sequence). The CDR3 extends over 13 amino acids. Trimming left V 5 bases short and J 8 bases short, with 15 bases between. CDR3 coding DNA: TGTGCCAGCAGCCCGGCGGGGGTGAAGGGCTACACCTTC. Residues: CASSPAGVKGYTF.

The chain employs TRBV24-1 and TRBJ2-7; 9 bases match TRBD1. The CDR3 is made up of 16 amino acids. With 3 bases clipped from V and 2 bases from J, the junction kept 7 bases outside the gene matches. Germline lookup yields CDR1 KGHDR and CDR2 SFDVKD. The CDR3 DNA sequence: TGTGCCACCAGTGATGCCGGGACAGGGAAACCCTACGAGCAGTACTTC. This gives the protein CATSDAGTGKPYEQYF.

The rearrangement joins TRBV6-5 to TRBJ1-5; the D is unclear. There are 17 residues in the CDR3. V was pared by 2 bases and J by 2 bases, with 16 bases between. Germline V gene lookup returns CDR1 MNHEY and CDR2 SVGAGI. The CDR3: CASSYGSRRAGNQPQHF. The CDR3 DNA is TGTGCCAGCAGTTACGGAAGTCGGAGGGCGGGCAATCAGCCCCAGCATTTT.

This clonotype appeared many times. This chain uses TRBV28 with TRBJ1-5, with D uncertain. The CDR3 loop spans 16 amino acids. V was clipped by 3 bases and J by 6 bases, with 18 bases between them. CDR1 and CDR2 from the germline V gene are MDHEN and SYDVKM. CDR3 in DNA: TGTGCCAGCAGTTTTGAGGGCAGCTTTTCCCTTCAGCCCCAGCATTTT. It is translated as CASSFEGSFSLQPQHF.

This clonotype was found many times. The rearrangement links TRBV24-1 to TRBJ2-3; 9 nucleotides match TRBD2. The CDR3 sequence is 16 residues long. V was clipped by 3 bases and J by 0 bases; unmatched bases: 3. In germline, CDR1 is KGHDR, CDR2 SFDVKD. In DNA, the CDR3 is TGTGCCACCAGTGATCTAGCGGGGACAAGCACAGATACGCAGTATTTT. It is translated as CATSDLAGTSTDTQYF.

There are many counts of this clonotype. The chain uses TRBV11-2 and TRBJ1-1, with unresolved D. The CDR3 extends over 13 amino acids. Trimming shortened V by 7 bases and J by 2 bases, and 11 bases separated the two germline ends. The germline CDR1 and CDR2 sequences are SGHAT and FQNNGV. The CDR3 region has the DNA TGTGCCAGCACCAGGTCTGCTAACACTGAAGCTTTCTTT. The encoded protein is CASTRSANTEAFF.

This clonotype was counted a single time. J is TRBJ2-3 and V is TRBV10-1, with TRBD1 matching over 7 bases. The CDR3 runs 15 residues. With 3 bases clipped from V and 3 bases from J, the junction kept 6 bases outside the gene matches. In germline, CDR1 is WNHNN, CDR2 SYGVQD (reference sequence). The CDR3 protein is CASSDDEGATDTQYF. CDR3 bases: TGCGCCAGCAGTGACGATGAGGGGGCAACAGATACGCAGTATTTT.

This clonotype was detected many times. V gene TRBV2 combines with J gene TRBJ1-5; unclear D gene. The CDR3 consists of 14 residues. The germline CDR1 and CDR2 sequences are SNHLY and FYNNEI. V lost 8 bases to trimming and J lost 2 bases, with 13 bases between them. For the CDR3, the DNA is TGTGCCAGCTCATCTAATTTGGGCAATCAGCCCCAGCATTTT. Protein sequence: CASSSNLGNQPQHF.

This clonotype was recorded at least ten times. This chain joins TRBV12-3 or TRBV12-4 and TRBJ1-5; 9 bases align to TRBD1. This CDR3 spans 14 amino acids. The J segment lost 6 bases and the V segment lost 6 bases, leaving 6 bases of the junction unmatched. The DNA for the CDR3 is TGTGCCAGCAGCCCTAGACAGGGGGTTCAGCCCCAGCATTTT. It specifies CASSPRQGVQPQHF.

This chain joins TRBV28 and TRBJ2-7; 10 bases line up with TRBD2. V gave up 2 bases and J gave up 3 bases; unmatched junction bases: 7. This CDR3 is built from 16 residues. Germline V gives CDR1 MDHEN, CDR2 SYDVKM. CDR3 bases: TGTGCCAGCAGTTTAATGTCGGCTAGCGGGAGCTACGAGCAGTACTTC. It specifies CASSLMSASGSYEQYF.

This clonotype was observed many times. The V call is TRBV7-3, the J call TRBJ2-1; weak D call: TRBD1 (5 bases). V dropped 5 bases and J dropped 4 bases, with 9 bases sitting between them. The CDR3 contains 13 residues. Germline V lookup: CDR1 SGHTA, CDR2 FQGTGA. The DNA for the CDR3 is TGTGCCAGCAGCAGCTCAGGGTACAATGAGCAGTTCTTC. Translating it yields CASSSSGYNEQFF.

This clonotype was observed many times. The gene calls are TRBV20-1 and TRBJ1-6; D not resolved. V lost 6 bases and J 10 bases, leaving 19 bases between the germline ends. Germline CDR1 DFQATT, CDR2 SNEGSKA (reference sequence). The CDR3 length is 14 residues. In DNA, the CDR3 is TGCAGTGCAGATAGCCCGGGCCTTTCCTCACCCCTCCACTTT. This encodes CSADSPGLSSPLHF.